The entry below describes one TCR beta chain. The entry originates in a study of blood T cells in healthy people across ages. Donors each provided about 10 milliliters of peripheral blood. Alongside a J-beta primer mix, a sample-barcoded 5' primer served in a second PCR lasting roughly 6 to 11 cycles. Each sample yielded at least 3 million CDR3-containing paired-end reads. TCRdb independently ran MiXCR on the 5' RACE reads; one entry per CDR3 protein. The table lists 800,000 to 900,000 distinct CDR3 sequences, 62% of them singletons. CDR3 length equals 14 residues. Germline assignment: CDR1 LGHNA and CDR2 YSLEER. V gave up 4 bases and J gave up 2 bases, with 9 bases separating them.

The TCR comes from a man aged 25 to 40 in good health. Sequenced: blood. The V gene is TRBV4-3, the J gene TRBJ2-1, with TRBD1 as a possible D gene (6 bases). CDR3 protein: CASSPGVTYNEQFF. The CDR3 nucleotides read TGCGCCAGCAGCCCAGGGGTGACCTACAATGAGCAGTTCTTC.